A single sample is the source of the 2 T cell receptor beta chains below, sequenced in a study of early T cells in non-severe SARS-CoV-2 infection. TCRdb fed the 5' RACE reads into MiXCR, producing one record per CDR3 protein. This sample has about 80,000 distinct CDR3 sequences, with 5% found just once. The material was whole blood, obtained at baseline. The receptor set was obtained from an adult who was a healthcare worker with PCR-confirmed SARS-CoV-2 infection or an uninfected control (not recorded which).

This clonotype was observed at least ten times. The chain couples TRBV29-1 to TRBJ2-1; TRBD2 is a possible D gene (5 bases). CDR1 is SQVTM and CDR2 is ANQGSEA in the germline V gene. The length of the CDR3 is 14 residues. Between the trimmed V and J ends, which lost 3 bases and 4 bases, there was a span of 13 bases. The CDR3 DNA reads TGCAGCGTTGATTGGACTGCCTTGTACAATGAGCAGTTCTTC. It specifies CSVDWTALYNEQFF.

The chain combines TRBV20-1 with TRBJ1-1; no definite D call. The ends were cut back, 3 bases at V and 2 bases at J, with 4 bases in the middle. The CDR3 is 11 residues long. From germline, CDR1 is DFQATT and CDR2 SNEGSKA (reference sequence). The CDR3 loop is CSASFNTEAFF. The DNA for the CDR3 is TGCAGTGCTAGTTTCAACACTGAAGCTTTCTTT.